This is a list of T cell receptor beta chains from one sample in a study of blood T cell repertoires in COVID-19. Data came from immunoSEQ multiplex PCR; TCRdb stores just in-frame clones and leaves some out. The repertoire holds over 110,000 clones, with 75% to 85% as singletons. Sequencing was performed on peripheral blood. The receptors here all came from a man in his fifties or sixties with active or convalescent COVID-19. The CDR3 runs from the conserved cysteine through the conserved F or W. D genes are given only for firm matches. A clone size is listed for some rows: how often the clone was seen (once, few, many), or a class if it is expanded.

TRBJ1-2 - TRBV5-8 few 13 CASSHGGNYGYTF TGTGCCAGCAGCCACGGCGGGAACTATGGCTACACCTTC
TRBJ2-7 TRBD1 TRBV10-2 - 14 CASRQGANSYEQYF TGCGCCAGCAGGCAGGGGGCTAATTCTTACGAGCAGTACTTC
TRBJ1-1 - TRBV12-3/TRBV12-4 - 13 CASTWARNTEAFF TGTGCCAGCACCTGGGCCAGGAACACTGAAGCTTTCTTT
TRBJ2-1 TRBD1 TRBV5-4 - 15 CASSLDRGAYNEQFF TGTGCCAGCAGCTTGGACAGGGGGGCTTACAATGAGCAGTTCTTC
TRBJ1-1 - TRBV7-2 - 16 CASSTEGFWLNTEAFF TGTGCCAGCAGCACAGAGGGTTTCTGGCTGAACACTGAAGCTTTCTTT
TRBJ1-1 - TRBV7-9 - 13 CASSLYMNTEAFF TGTGCCAGCAGCTTATACATGAACACTGAAGCTTTCTTT
TRBJ1-5 TRBD1 TRBV2 - 14 CASAGQGARQPQHF TGTGCCAGCGCGGGACAGGGGGCGAGACAGCCCCAGCATTTT
TRBJ1-2 TRBD1 TRBV19 few 14 CASSLGQGGYGYTF TGTGCCAGTAGTTTGGGACAGGGAGGCTATGGCTACACCTTC
TRBJ1-1 - TRBV27 - 15 CASSLGNTGDSEAFF TGTGCCAGCAGTTTAGGTAATACGGGGGACTCGGAAGCTTTCTTT
TRBJ2-5 - TRBV27 - 13 CASSFRGQETQYF TGTGCCAGCAGTTTTCGCGGACAAGAGACCCAGTACTTC
TRBJ1-6 - TRBV19 - 14 CASSIWGDRAPLHF TGTGCCAGTAGTATATGGGGGGATAGGGCACCCCTCCACTTT
TRBJ1-5 TRBD1 TRBV30 - 14 CAWSQGVSNQPQHF TGTGCCTGGTCACAGGGGGTGAGCAATCAGCCCCAGCATTTT
TRBJ1-2 TRBD1 TRBV18 - 14 CASARDRETYGYTF TGTGCCAGCGCCCGGGACAGGGAGACCTATGGCTACACCTTC
TRBJ2-2 TRBD2 TRBV27 - 15 CASRRTRFSSGELFF TGTGCCAGCCGACGGACTAGGTTTTCTTCCGGGGAGCTGTTTTTT
TRBJ1-2 - TRBV5-1 - 11 CASSGGAGYTF TGCGCCAGCAGTGGGGGCGCTGGCTACACCTTC
TRBJ1-2 - TRBV12-5 - 13 CASGLSGLRGYTF TGTGCTAGTGGTTTAAGCGGTTTAAGGGGCTACACCTTC
TRBJ1-1 TRBD1 TRBV5-1 - 15 CASRFSGTVNTEAFF TGCGCCAGCAGGTTCTCCGGGACAGTCAACACTGAAGCTTTCTTT
TRBJ2-5 - TRBV5-1 - 14 CASSLEGVGETQYF TGCGCCAGCAGCTTGGAGGGGGTTGGAGAGACCCAGTACTTC
TRBJ2-7 - TRBV2 - 14 CASSGQGLIYEQYF TGTGCCAGCAGTGGGCAGGGGCTGATATACGAGCAGTACTTC
TRBJ1-4 - TRBV29-1 - 13 CSVSGRANEKLFF TGCAGCGTTTCTGGGAGGGCTAATGAAAAACTGTTTTTT
TRBJ1-4 - TRBV18 - 15 CASSPTTLAGEKLFF TGTGCCAGCTCACCGACGACACTAGCGGGGGAAAAACTGTTTTTT
TRBJ1-3 - TRBV5-6 - 16 CASSNSPADSGNTIYF TGTGCCAGCAGCAACTCCCCGGCGGATTCTGGAAACACCATATATTTT
TRBJ1-6 TRBD1 TRBV9 - 15 CASSETGQRNSPLHF TGTGCCAGCAGCGAGACGGGACAGCGTAATTCACCCCTCCACTTT
TRBJ2-3 TRBD1 TRBV14 - 14 CASSPGQGRYTQYF TGTGCCAGCAGCCCAGGACAGGGCCGATATACGCAGTATTTT
TRBJ2-7 TRBD1 TRBV6-5 once 15 CASSRTGTGNYEQYF TGTGCCAGCAGTAGGACCGGGACAGGGAACTACGAGCAGTACTTC
TRBJ1-3 - TRBV3-1/TRBV3-2 - 11 CASSLGNTIYF TGTGCCAGCAGCCTAGGAAACACCATATATTTT